This T cell receptor beta chain was found in a study of breast tumors, draining lymph nodes, adjacent tissues. Findings and limits, study-wide: That most tumor T cells come from lymph nodes remained unproven.

As to this clonotype: Its specificity is not known.

TCRdb ran MiXCR on the multiplex PCR reads and lists one entry per CDR3 protein. Of tens of thousands of distinct CDR3 sequences listed, approximately 54% are singletons. The CDR3 runs 12 residues. V lost 3 bases, J lost 4 bases, and 2 bases lay in between. The V gene's germline CDR1 is SGDLS and CDR2 YYNGEE. The chain links TRBV9 to TRBJ2-6; D unclear. What was sequenced was breast tumor tissue. The receptor was isolated from a female donor with breast cancer. Some clones in this sample may be carry-over from other donors' samples. CDR3 residues: CASSAGANVLTF. The CDR3 region has the DNA TGTGCCAGCAGCGCCGGGGCCAACGTCCTGACTTTC.